A single sample gave rise to the 5 T cell receptor beta chains below, sequenced in a study of T cell responses to AZD1222 COVID-19 vaccine. Produced via immunoSEQ multiplex PCR; TCRdb's table is partial and in-frame only. The profile shows roughly 24,000 clones, 88% of them singletons. The starting material was peripheral blood, obtained 28 days after the second AZD1222 dose. The receptor set was obtained from an adult who received the AZD1222 COVID-19 vaccine.

The chain joins TRBV6-2 or TRBV6-3 to TRBJ1-6; perhaps TRBD1 as D (5 bases). Germline loops: CDR1 MNHEY, CDR2 SVGEGT. V lost 5 bases, J lost 8 bases, and 13 bases lay in between. This CDR3 comprises 14 residues. In DNA form, the CDR3 reads TGTGCCAGCAGTGGGGCAGGCAGAGATTCACCCCTCCACTTT. Its translation: CASSGAGRDSPLHF.

CDR3 coding DNA: TGTGCCATCAACCCCGGGGGGGGGACCTACAATGAGCAGTTCTTC. This gives the protein CAINPGGGTYNEQFF. V and J are TRBV10-3 and TRBJ2-1; 8 positions match TRBD2. V gave up 7 bases and J gave up 2 bases; unmatched junction bases: 7. Germline CDR1 is ENHRY and CDR2 is SYGVKD. The CDR3 is made up of 15 amino acids.

V and J are TRBV7-6 and TRBJ2-3; 8 bases are shared with TRBD2. V was pared by 2 bases and J by 6 bases, with 4 bases of the junction left unmatched. CDR3 length: 14 amino acids. Per germline, CDR1 SGHVS and CDR2 FNYEAQ. The CDR3 is CASSLTGGRDTQYF. The CDR3 DNA follows: TGTGCCAGCAGCTTAACGGGGGGGCGTGATACGCAGTATTTT.

The sample holds one count of this clone. This rearrangement joins TRBV6-5 to TRBJ1-2; unclear D gene. The length of the CDR3 is 13 residues. Germline values: CDR1 MNHEY, CDR2 SVGAGI. The V end was cut by 2 bases, the J end by 4 bases, with 8 bases between. CDR3 in DNA: TGTGCCAGCAGTTACGAGGGAGCCTATGGCTACACCTTC. As protein: CASSYEGAYGYTF.

In its sample, this clone was seen once. This chain links TRBV5-1 with TRBJ1-1; TRBD1 matches at 10 bases. The germline V gene has CDR1 SGHRS and CDR2 YFSETQ. After removal of 0 bases from V and 3 bases from J, the junction contained 5 bases not matched to a gene. This CDR3 region has 16 residues. The CDR3 is CASSLEGTGVDTEAFF. CDR3 nucleotide sequence: TGCGCCAGCAGCTTGGAGGGGACAGGGGTGGACACTGAAGCTTTCTTT.